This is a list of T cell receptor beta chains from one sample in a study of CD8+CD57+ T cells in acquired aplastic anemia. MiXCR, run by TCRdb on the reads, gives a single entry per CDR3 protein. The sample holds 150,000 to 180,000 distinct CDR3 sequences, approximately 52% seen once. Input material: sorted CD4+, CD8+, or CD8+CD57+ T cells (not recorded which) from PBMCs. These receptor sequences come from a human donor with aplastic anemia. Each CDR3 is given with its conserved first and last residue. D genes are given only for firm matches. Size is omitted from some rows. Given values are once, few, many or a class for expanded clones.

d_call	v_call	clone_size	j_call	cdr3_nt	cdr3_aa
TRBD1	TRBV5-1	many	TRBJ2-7	TGCGCCAGCAGCGGGACAGGGGTGGGGGTGGCGGACTACGAGCAGTACTTC	CASSGTGVGVADYEQYF
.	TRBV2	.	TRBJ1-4	TGTGCCAGCAGTCCCGGGACGCCGGATGAAAAACTGTTTTTT	CASSPGTPDEKLFF
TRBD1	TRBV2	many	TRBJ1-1	TGTGCCAGCAGTCGGACAGGGGATCGGAACACTGAAGCTTTCTTT	CASSRTGDRNTEAFF
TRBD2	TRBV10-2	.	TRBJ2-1	TGCGCCAGCAGGGGACTAGAATCTGGGGAGCAGTTCTTC	CASRGLESGEQFF
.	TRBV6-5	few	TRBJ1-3	TGTGCCAGCAGTTACCAGGGTACGGGTGGAAACACCATATATTTT	CASSYQGTGGNTIYF
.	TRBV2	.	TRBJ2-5	TGTGCCATCAGTGACGATCGTCGCTTTGAGACCCAGTACTTC	CAISDDRRFETQYF
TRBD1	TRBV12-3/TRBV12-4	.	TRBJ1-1	TGTGCCAGCAGCCAGGACAGGGGTGCAGCTTTCTTT	CASSQDRGAAFF
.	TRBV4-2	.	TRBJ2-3	TGTGCCAGCAGCCAAGAGTGGTCAGCCACAGATACGCAGTATTTT	CASSQEWSATDTQYF
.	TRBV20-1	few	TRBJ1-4	TGCAGTGCTAGAGAAAAACTGTTTTTT	CSAREKLFF
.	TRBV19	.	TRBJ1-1	TGTGCCAGTAGTGGCAGAGGAATGAACACTGAAGCTTTCTTT	CASSGRGMNTEAFF
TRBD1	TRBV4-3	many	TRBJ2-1	TGCGCCAGCAGCCAGGGGACAGGGGACAATGAGCAGTTCTTC	CASSQGTGDNEQFF
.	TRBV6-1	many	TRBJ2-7	TGTGCCAGCAGTATCCGTCGGGGCGACGAGCAGTACTTC	CASSIRRGDEQYF
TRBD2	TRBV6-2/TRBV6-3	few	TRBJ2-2	TGTGCCAGCACCTCTGTAGCGGGTGGACTCACCGGGGAGCTGTTTTTT	CASTSVAGGLTGELFF
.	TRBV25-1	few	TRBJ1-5	TGTGCCAGCAGTGAATGGGGTAGCAATCAGCCCCAGCATTTT	CASSEWGSNQPQHF
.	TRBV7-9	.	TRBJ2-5	TGTGCCAGCAGCTTAGGAGGACAACTGCAGACCCAGTACTTC	CASSLGGQLQTQYF
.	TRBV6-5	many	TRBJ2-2	TGTGCCAGCAGTTACCTCAACACCGGGGAGCTGTTTTTT	CASSYLNTGELFF
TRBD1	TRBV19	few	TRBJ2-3	TGTGCCAGTAGTATGGTCAGGGGGCACACAGATACGCAGTATTTT	CASSMVRGHTDTQYF
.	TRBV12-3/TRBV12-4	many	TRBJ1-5	TGTGCCAGCAGGATAGGGGGGCAGCCCCAGCATTTT	CASRIGGQPQHF
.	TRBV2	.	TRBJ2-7	TGTGCCACCGCCTACGACGAGCAGTACTTC	CATAYDEQYF
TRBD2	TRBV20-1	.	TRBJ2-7	TGCAGTGCTAGAACGCCGACTAGCGGGAGGAGTGAGCAGTACTTC	CSARTPTSGRSEQYF
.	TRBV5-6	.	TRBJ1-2	TGTGCCAGCAGCTTGGACTGGGGATCATTGGGCTATGGCTACACCTTC	CASSLDWGSLGYGYTF
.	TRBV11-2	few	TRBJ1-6	TGTGCCAGCAGCTTGTCTACAGGGTTCTTGTCTTCACCCCTCCACTTT	CASSLSTGFLSSPLHF
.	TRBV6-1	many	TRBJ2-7	TGTGCCAGCACCTACCCGTCGGGGGATTACACCTACGAGCAGTACTTC	CASTYPSGDYTYEQYF
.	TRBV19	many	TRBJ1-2	TGTGCCAGTAAGGCCGGCTATGGCTACACCTTC	CASKAGYGYTF
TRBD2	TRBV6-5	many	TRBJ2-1	TGTGCCAGCAGTTACGAAGCGGGGGGGCGCTACAATGAGCAGTTCTTC	CASSYEAGGRYNEQFF
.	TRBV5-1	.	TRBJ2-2	TGCGCCAGCAGCTTGGGGCTAGACACGAACACCGGGGAGCTGTTTTTT	CASSLGLDTNTGELFF
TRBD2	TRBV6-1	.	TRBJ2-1	TGTGCCAGCAGGGGACTACGGGGGACGAACAATGAGCAGTTCTTC	CASRGLRGTNNEQFF
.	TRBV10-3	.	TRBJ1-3	TGTGCCATCAGTGATACCGGAAACACCATATATTTT	CAISDTGNTIYF
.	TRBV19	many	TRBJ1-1	TGTGCCAGTAGTATAGCTGGGGGCGCATCCACTGAAGCTTTCTTT	CASSIAGGASTEAFF
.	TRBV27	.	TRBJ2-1	TGTGCCAGCAGCCGGGGGTCCGGCGCCAATGAGCAGTTCTTC	CASSRGSGANEQFF
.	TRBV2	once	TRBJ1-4	TGTGCCAGCAGTGGTAGCGGTGGGGACAATGAAAAACTGTTTTTT	CASSGSGGDNEKLFF
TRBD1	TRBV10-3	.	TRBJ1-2	TGTGCCACGTCACAGGGACAGACCTATGGCTACACCTTC	CATSQGQTYGYTF
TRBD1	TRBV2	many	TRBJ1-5	TGTGCCAGCAGTGAGGGACAGGGAAGAAGTCAGCCCCAGCATTTT	CASSEGQGRSQPQHF
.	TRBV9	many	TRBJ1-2	TGTGCCAGCAGCGTTGACGGGAGCTTCTATGGCTACACCTTC	CASSVDGSFYGYTF
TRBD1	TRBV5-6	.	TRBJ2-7	TGTGCCAGCAGCGAAGACAGGGATCAACCCTACGAGCAGTACTTC	CASSEDRDQPYEQYF
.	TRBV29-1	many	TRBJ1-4	TGCAGCGTTGTTGAAGGGACTAATGAAAAACTGTTTTTT	CSVVEGTNEKLFF
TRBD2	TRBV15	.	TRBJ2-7	TGTGCCACCAGCAGAGATCTGGTAGCGGGATCCTACGAGCAGTACTTC	CATSRDLVAGSYEQYF
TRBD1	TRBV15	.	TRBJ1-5	TGTGCCACCAGCCTACAGGGGCCCGATAGCAATCAGCCCCAGCATTTT	CATSLQGPDSNQPQHF
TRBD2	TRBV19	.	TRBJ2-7	TGTGCCAGTAGTTCCCGACTAGCGGGGAGTCAATACGAGCAGTACTTC	CASSSRLAGSQYEQYF
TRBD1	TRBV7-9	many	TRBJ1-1	TGTGCCAGCAAACAGGGGAGCACTGAAGCTTTCTTT	CASKQGSTEAFF
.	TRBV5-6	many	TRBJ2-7	TGTGCCAGCAGCTTGGCCGGGGTAATCCTGGGGGAGCAGTACTTC	CASSLAGVILGEQYF
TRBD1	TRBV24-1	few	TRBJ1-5	TGTGCCACCAGTGATACAGGGGGCAATCAGCCCCAGCATTTT	CATSDTGGNQPQHF
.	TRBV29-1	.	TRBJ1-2	TGCAGCGTTGAAGACAGGCATACACACTATGGCTACACCTTC	CSVEDRHTHYGYTF
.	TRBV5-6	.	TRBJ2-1	TGTGCCAGCAGCTTGGTCGGGACGGGGACAGAGGGGAGGTATGAGCAGTTCTTC	CASSLVGTGTEGRYEQFF
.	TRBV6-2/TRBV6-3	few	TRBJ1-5	TGTGCCAGCAGTTACTCGGGGCAGCCGAGATGGCCCCAGCATTTT	CASSYSGQPRWPQHF
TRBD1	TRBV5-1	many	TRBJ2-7	TGCGCCAGCAGCCCGGGGACAGGTCGGCGGGAGCAGTACTTC	CASSPGTGRREQYF
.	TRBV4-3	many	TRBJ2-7	TGCGCCAGCAGCCAAGGTTCGGGGAGCTCCTACGAGCAGTACTTC	CASSQGSGSSYEQYF
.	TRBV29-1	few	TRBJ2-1	TGCAGCGTTGAAATGTCTAGCGTTCTTATTGAGCAGTTCTTC	CSVEMSSVLIEQFF
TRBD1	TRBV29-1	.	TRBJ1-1	TGCAGCGGGAATGACAGGGTCACTGAAGCTTTCTTT	CSGNDRVTEAFF
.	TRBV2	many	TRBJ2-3	TGTGCCAGCAGGGACGTACGCACAGATACGCAGTATTTT	CASRDVRTDTQYF
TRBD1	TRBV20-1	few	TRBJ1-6	TGCAGTGCCCCGGACAGGGTTAATTCACCCCTCCACTTT	CSAPDRVNSPLHF
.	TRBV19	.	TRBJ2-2	TGTGCCAGCTGGACAGCGAACACCGGGGAGCTGTTTTTT	CASWTANTGELFF
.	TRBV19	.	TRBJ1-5	TGTGCCAGTAGGGACATCCATAGCAATCAGCCCCAGCATTTT	CASRDIHSNQPQHF
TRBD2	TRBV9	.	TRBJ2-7	TGTGCCAGCAGCGTAGTACCAGCGGGAGTCTACGAGCAGTACTTC	CASSVVPAGVYEQYF
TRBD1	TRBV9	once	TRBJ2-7	TGTGCCAGCAGCGTAGGGGACAGGGGCAACGAGCAGTACTTC	CASSVGDRGNEQYF